These T cell receptor beta chains were read from a single sample in a study of pediatric ulcerative colitis. This table comes from immunoSEQ multiplex PCR, and its TCRdb copy is limited to in-frame clones, with some not included. The data show tens of thousands of clones, 75% seen once. The specimen sequenced was gut tissue. These receptors all stem from a boy aged 5-17 years with severe ulcerative colitis. CDR3s include the opening cysteine and the closing phenylalanine or tryptophan. D genes are given only for firm matches. Size values are once, few and many counts, or a class for expanded clones, and some rows have none.

TRBV6-1,TRBJ1-2,.,.,TGTGCCAGCAGGAACCAGGGGCCGTATGGCTACACCTTC,CASRNQGPYGYTF
TRBV19,TRBJ2-6,.,.,TGTGCCAGTAAGAGCTCCGGGGCCAACGTCCTGACTTTC,CASKSSGANVLTF
TRBV6-1,TRBJ1-3,few,.,TGTGCCAGCAGTCCCGGGACGGTCTCTGGAAACACCATATATTTT,CASSPGTVSGNTIYF
TRBV4-1,TRBJ2-7,.,TRBD2,TGCGCCAGCCAAGTTCGGGAGGGGGTTGGAGGCGAGCAGTACTTC,CASQVREGVGGEQYF
TRBV4-1,TRBJ1-2,.,.,TGCGCCAGCAGCCAACCTGGGGGTGGCTACACCTTC,CASSQPGGGYTF
TRBV7-9,TRBJ1-3,.,.,TGTGCCAGCAGCTCGCTATCCGGGGCCACTGGAAACACCATATATTTT,CASSSLSGATGNTIYF
TRBV15,TRBJ2-5,once,.,TGTGCCACCAGCAGTATCCCGACAGAGCAAGAGACCCAGTACTTC,CATSSIPTEQETQYF
TRBV7-9,TRBJ2-7,.,.,TGTGCCAGCAGCTTATGGTCCGATAGGACACCTTACGAGCAGTACTTC,CASSLWSDRTPYEQYF
TRBV19,TRBJ1-1,.,.,TGTGCCAGTAGTCCTAACAGGGCCGGAGGCGCTGAAGCTTTCTTT,CASSPNRAGGAEAFF
TRBV10-1,TRBJ1-1,.,.,TGCGCCAGCAGTGTCGCATCGAACACTGAAGCTTTCTTT,CASSVASNTEAFF
TRBV5-1,TRBJ1-2,.,TRBD1,TGCGCCAGCAGCCCTACAGGGGACGGCTACACCTTC,CASSPTGDGYTF
TRBV27,TRBJ2-5,.,TRBD1,TGTGCCAGCAGCCAGGGACAGGGGACTCAAGAGACCCAGTACTTC,CASSQGQGTQETQYF
TRBV9,TRBJ2-5,.,.,TGTGCCAGCAGCGTGGAGGCAGACCAAGAGACCCAGTACTTC,CASSVEADQETQYF
TRBV6-1,TRBJ1-1,.,.,TGTGCCAGCCGACGGGGGGAGAAAGCTTTCTTT,CASRRGEKAFF
TRBV6-6,TRBJ1-5,.,.,TGTGCCAGCAGTCCCGCAGCTACAGGGAAAGATCAGCCCCAGCATTTT,CASSPAATGKDQPQHF
TRBV29-1,TRBJ2-2,few,.,TGCAGCGTTGAAACTCGTCGGGGGACGAACACCGGGGAGCTGTTTTTT,CSVETRRGTNTGELFF
TRBV5-6,TRBJ1-2,.,TRBD1,TGTGCCAGCAGCGGCAACAGGGGGTATGGCTACACCTTC,CASSGNRGYGYTF
TRBV6-5,TRBJ2-4,.,.,TGTGCCAGCTCCCCGAGGGGGAAAAACATTCAGTACTTC,CASSPRGKNIQYF
TRBV4-1,TRBJ2-3,.,.,TGCGCCAGCAGCCAACAGGGACGGGTCACAGATACGCAGTATTTT,CASSQQGRVTDTQYF
TRBV9,TRBJ2-3,.,TRBD1,TGTGCCAGCAGCACCTGGGACAGGGTAACCACAGATACGCAGTATTTT,CASSTWDRVTTDTQYF
TRBV30,TRBJ2-1,.,.,TGTGCCTGGAGTGCCAAGGGGGGCTCCTACAATGAGCAGTTCTTC,CAWSAKGGSYNEQFF
TRBV6-6,TRBJ2-1,.,TRBD1,TGTGCCAGCAGTCTAACAGGGGGCCGGAATGAGCAGTTCTTC,CASSLTGGRNEQFF
TRBV5-6,TRBJ2-3,.,.,TGTGCCAGCAGCTTGGTTTCGGGGCGGATAGATACGCAGTATTTT,CASSLVSGRIDTQYF
TRBV30,TRBJ1-2,few,TRBD1,TGTGCCTGGGAATTTCCGGACAGGCACTATGGCTACACCTTC,CAWEFPDRHYGYTF
TRBV19,TRBJ2-7,.,.,TGTGCCAGTAGTCATCCGGGGGCTCCGAAAGAGCAGTACTTC,CASSHPGAPKEQYF
TRBV7-3,TRBJ1-1,.,.,TGTGCCAGCAGCTTTATGTCTAATACTGAAGCTTTCTTT,CASSFMSNTEAFF
TRBV11-2,TRBJ1-2,few,TRBD1,TGTGCCAGCAGCCTAACTGACAGGGGAGGCTACACCTTC,CASSLTDRGGYTF
TRBV2,TRBJ2-1,.,.,TGTGCCAGCAGTGAATTGACGAATGGTGAGCAGTTCTTC,CASSELTNGEQFF
TRBV6-6,TRBJ1-2,once,.,TGTGCCAGCAGTTATTCCGGGACCGCCTTGAATGGCTACACCTTC,CASSYSGTALNGYTF
TRBV2,TRBJ2-7,.,TRBD1,TGTGCCAGCAGTGTCCACAGGGGGCCAAAGTCCTACGAGCAGTACTTC,CASSVHRGPKSYEQYF